This section outlines one T cell receptor (beta chain) sequence together with its context. Unique molecular identifiers were incorporated when the TCRbeta library was constructed. TCRdb called the PCR reads again in MiXCR, with one record for every CDR3 protein. The sample lists about 600,000 distinct CDR3 sequences, over 9.5% seen once, with less than 5% in the top ten. Trimming took 1 base from V and 3 from J; bases not matched to a gene: 6. This CDR3 spans 15 amino acids. The germline V gene has CDR1 SGHVS and CDR2 FQNEAQ. The data belong to a study of T-cell reconstitution after alpha-beta-depleted transplantation in children.

This receptor was taken from a human donor who donated a stem cell graft to a child with acute myeloid leukemia. This chain uses TRBV7-8 with TRBJ2-7, with 7 bases lining up with TRBD2. The starting material was PBMCs from the stem cell graft donor, obtained from the stem cell graft. CDR3 in amino acids: CASSLGASGLYEQYF. The CDR3 bases are TGTGCCAGCAGCTTAGGGGCTAGCGGTCTCTACGAGCAGTACTTC.